The 16 T cell receptor beta chains reported below all come from one sample, sequenced in a study of T cell responses to AZD1222 COVID-19 vaccine. Produced via immunoSEQ multiplex PCR; TCRdb's table is partial and in-frame only. The table shows 90,000 to 150,000 clones, with 85% to 90% occurring only once. The source material was peripheral blood, sampled 28 days after the second AZD1222 dose. Receptors originate from an adult who received the AZD1222 COVID-19 vaccine.

On this clone itself: Other DNA sequences within the sample encode an identical CDR3. This chain joins TRBV9 and TRBJ2-4, with 7 bases fitting TRBD2. The CDR3 runs to 14 residues. Germline loops: CDR1 SGDLS, CDR2 YYNGEE. The trim removed 0 bases at V and 3 bases at J, leaving 0 bases unmatched. Here the CDR3 reads CASSVAGGKNIQYF. DNA for the CDR3: TGTGCCAGCAGCGTAGCGGGGGGCAAAAACATTCAGTACTTC.

This clone has only a few counts. The J gene is TRBJ2-6, the V gene TRBV19; 8 bases are shared with TRBD1. The trim removed 6 bases at V and 2 bases at J, leaving 18 bases unmatched. Germline V CDR1 and CDR2: LNHDA, SQIVND (reference sequence). This CDR3 is built from 20 residues. The CDR3 nucleotides are TGTGCCAGTAGCCTAAACTCGGCAGGGGGCGTTTTTACTGGGGCCAACGTCCTGACTTTC. As protein: CASSLNSAGGVFTGANVLTF.

V is TRBV9 and J is TRBJ2-1, with 7 bases identical to TRBD2. V gave up 2 bases and J gave up 3 bases; unmatched junction bases: 5. There are 15 residues in the CDR3. Germline values: CDR1 SGDLS, CDR2 YYNGEE. CDR3 loop: CASSVGWGGYNEQFF. As DNA, the CDR3 is TGTGCCAGCAGCGTCGGCTGGGGGGGCTACAATGAGCAGTTCTTC. Together with reference TRBV9 and TRBJ2-1, the CDR3 gives the full variable domain: DSGVTQTPKHLITATGQRVTLRCSPRSGDLSVYWYQQSLDQGLQFLIQYYNGEERAKGNILERFSAQQFPDLHSELNLSSLELGDSALYFCASSVGWGGYNEQFFGPGTRLTVL.

The chain couples TRBV7-3 to TRBJ2-1; maybe TRBD1 (6 bases). Germline V gene sequence: CDR1 SGHTA, CDR2 FQGTGA. Between the trimmed V and J ends, which lost 4 bases and 6 bases, there was a span of 10 bases. The CDR3 is 13 amino acids. Written as DNA, the CDR3 is TGTGCCAGCAGCTCCCTGGGGGCCAATGAGCAGTTCTTC. It yields the protein CASSSLGANEQFF.

This sequence joins TRBV11-2 and TRBJ1-1; maybe TRBD1 (6 bases). The V gene lost 10 bases and the J gene lost 8 bases, with 14 bases spanning the gap. The CDR3 extends over 11 amino acids. Germline V gives CDR1 SGHAT, CDR2 FQNNGV. For the CDR3, the DNA is TGTGCCAACGCGGGGGGGCAAGAAGCTTTCTTT. Its protein is CANAGGQEAFF.

The V call is TRBV5-6, the J call TRBJ1-6; weak D call: TRBD1 (5 bases). CDR3 length: 12 residues. V was cut by 2 bases and J by 15 bases, with 12 bases left in between. The germline V gene has CDR1 SGHDT and CDR2 YYEEEE. In nucleotides, the CDR3 is TGTGCCAGCAGCTTTGGGACTCGCATCCTCCACTTT. This sequence encodes CASSFGTRILHF.

This clone was seen only once. The V and J genes are TRBV7-2 and TRBJ1-2; 8 nucleotides agree with TRBD1. V shed 5 bases and J 3 bases; nucleotides not matched to a gene: 5. Per germline, CDR1 SGHTA and CDR2 FQGNSA. The CDR3 sequence is 14 residues long. CDR3 residues: CASSRGQGHYGYTF. The CDR3 DNA sequence: TGTGCCAGCAGCCGTGGACAGGGTCACTATGGCTACACCTTC.

This sequence joins TRBV11-3 and TRBJ2-1; 9 bases map to TRBD2. J lost 13 bases, V lost 4 bases, and 8 bases had no gene match. This CDR3 has 13 amino acids. Germline CDR1 SGHNT, CDR2 YENEEA. The CDR3 spells CASSWGEREVQFF. The CDR3 bases are TGTGCCAGCAGCTGGGGGGAGCGGGAGGTTCAGTTCTTC.

The chain employs TRBV28 and TRBJ2-1; D is undetermined. The germline V gene has CDR1 MDHEN and CDR2 SYDVKM. V lost 6 bases and J lost 0, with 12 bases in between. CDR3 size: 15 residues. The CDR3 DNA is TGTGCCAGCAGCCTAGACCTCAGCTCCTACAATGAGCAGTTCTTC. Residues: CASSLDLSSYNEQFF.

The gene calls are TRBV18 and TRBJ2-7, with TRBD1 matching 9 bases. The CDR3 totals 18 residues. V trimming: 3 bases; J trimming: 2 bases; junction bases outside the gene matches: 14. Germline V gene lookup returns CDR1 KGHSH and CDR2 LQKENI. The DNA for the CDR3 is TGTGCCAGCTCACCGAGTCCCGGGACAGGGAAAGAGGCCTACGAGCAGTACTTC. Its protein product is CASSPSPGTGKEAYEQYF.

This clone appeared a single time. The chain carries TRBV7-3 and TRBJ1-1, with D unresolved. This CDR3 contains 12 residues. Germline V gene sequence: CDR1 SGHTA, CDR2 FQGTGA. V lost 5 bases to trimming and J lost 8 bases, with 12 bases between them. DNA of the CDR3: TGTGCCAGCAGCCCCGGGGTGGGCGAAGCTTTCTTT. This translates into CASSPGVGEAFF.

The V call is TRBV7-9, the J call TRBJ1-5; D perhaps matches TRBD1 (5 bases). V was shortened by 6 bases and J by 0 bases, with 6 bases between the two germline ends. This CDR3 spans 13 amino acids. The V gene's germline CDR1 is SEHNR and CDR2 FQNEAQ (reference sequence). In nucleotides, the CDR3 is TGTGCCAGCAGAGGGGCTAGCAATCAGCCCCAGCATTTT. Amino acids: CASRGASNQPQHF.

The rearrangement uses TRBV21-1 and TRBJ2-7; the table's D gene call, TRBD1, was not cross checked with the DNA. TRBV21-1 is a pseudogene locus. CDR3 size: 14 residues. CDR3 in amino acids: CASTKPDREYEQYF. The CDR3 nucleotides read TGTGCCAGCACTAAGCCTGACAGGGAATACGAGCAGTACTTC.

This chain joins TRBV7-2 and TRBJ1-5; a weak D match, TRBD1 (6 bases). Trimming shortened V by 6 bases and J by 2 bases, and 17 bases separated the two germline ends. Germline V lookup: CDR1 SGHTA, CDR2 FQGNSA. This CDR3 contains 16 residues. CDR3 nucleotide sequence: TGTGCCAGCAGTTTTACAGGGAAGAGAGGCAATCAGCCCCAGCATTTT. Protein product: CASSFTGKRGNQPQHF. The full variable domain, in which reference TRBV7-2 and TRBJ1-5 provide the parts outside the CDR3, is GAGVSQSPSNKVTEKGKDVELRCDPISGHTALYWYRQSLGQGLEFLIYFQGNSAPDKSGLPSDRFSAERTGGSVSTLTIQRTQQEDSAVYLCASSFTGKRGNQPQHFGDGTRLSIL.

The chain is built from TRBV5-5 and TRBJ1-2, with TRBD1 matching over 9 bases. The V and J ends lost 3 bases and 4 bases, in that order; junction bases with no gene match: 7. The CDR3 sequence is 15 residues long. From germline, CDR1 is SGHKS and CDR2 YYEKEE (reference sequence). CDR3 region: CASSWDRAYGYGYTF. The DNA for the CDR3 is TGTGCCAGCAGCTGGGACAGGGCTTACGGCTATGGCTACACCTTC.

This clone was observed a handful of times. The chain combines TRBV7-2 with TRBJ1-4; no definite D call. The CDR3 runs to 14 residues. Germline-derived CDR1 and CDR2 are SGHTA and FQGNSA. Trimming removed 5 bases from V and 11 bases from J, with 18 bases in between. The CDR3 here is CASSGGRAGEKLFF. The CDR3 nucleotides read TGTGCCAGCAGCGGTGGTAGGGCTGGGGAGAAACTGTTTTTT.